This T cell receptor beta chain appears in the sequencing data of a study of OX40 agonist ivuxolimab in advanced cancers. The CDR3 consists of 14 residues. Trimming took off 1 base at V and 1 base at J, with 7 bases between the two ends. Germline V lookup: CDR1 SGHRS, CDR2 YFSETQ. The method was immunoSEQ multiplex PCR; TCRdb's version includes in-frame clones alone and lacks a portion of them. The repertoire includes approximately 54,000 clones, approximately 83% of them detected once, and about 3.1% sits in the top ten. This clone was found once. The rearrangement links TRBV5-1 to TRBJ2-3; D not resolved. This receptor was taken from an adult with an advanced solid tumor such as melanoma, head and neck, liver or kidney cancer. This specimen consisted of CD4+ or CD8+ T cells sorted from blood, obtained in a trial of the OX40 agonist ivuxolimab. The CDR3 DNA reads TGCGCCAGCAGCTTGAGCCGTGGCACAGATACGCAGTATTTT. Its translation: CASSLSRGTDTQYF.